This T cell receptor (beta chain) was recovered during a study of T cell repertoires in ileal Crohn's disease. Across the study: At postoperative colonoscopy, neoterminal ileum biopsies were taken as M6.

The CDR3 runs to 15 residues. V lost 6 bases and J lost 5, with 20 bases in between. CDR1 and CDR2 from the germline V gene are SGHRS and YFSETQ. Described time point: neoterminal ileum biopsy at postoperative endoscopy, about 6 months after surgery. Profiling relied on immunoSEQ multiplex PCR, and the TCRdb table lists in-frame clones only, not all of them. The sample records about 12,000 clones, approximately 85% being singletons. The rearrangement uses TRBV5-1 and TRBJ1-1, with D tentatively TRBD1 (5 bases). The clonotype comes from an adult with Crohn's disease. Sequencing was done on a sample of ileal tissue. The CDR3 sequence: CASNPLAGGFTEAFF. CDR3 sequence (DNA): TGCGCCAGCAATCCCTTAGCGGGGGGTTTTACTGAAGCTTTCTTT.